This TCR beta chain was recorded in a study of cytomegalovirus exposure and HLA in healthy donors. Findings and limits, study-wide: Later work associated around 18,000 TCR beta sequences with HLA alleles at 0.05 false discovery rate. One cluster of highly shared sequence variants probably arose as a sequencing artifact.

On this clone: Antigen specificity is unknown.

The germline V gene encodes CDR1 KGHSH and CDR2 LQKENI. The V and J ends lost 4 bases and 2 bases respectively, with 17 bases between them. CDR3 size: 16 residues. The PCR used 60 Vbeta and 13 Jbeta primers. Data came from immunoSEQ multiplex PCR; TCRdb stores just in-frame clones and leaves some out. The sample lists approximately 100,000 clones, around 73% occurring once. Source material: PBMCs. The J gene is TRBJ2-5, the V gene TRBV18; D perhaps matches TRBD1 (6 bases). This clonotype originated in a female donor in good health and CMV-seronegative. CDR3 sequence reads: CASSRGQPRGQETQYF. In DNA form, the CDR3 reads TGTGCCAGCTCACGGGGGCAGCCAAGGGGGCAAGAGACCCAGTACTTC.